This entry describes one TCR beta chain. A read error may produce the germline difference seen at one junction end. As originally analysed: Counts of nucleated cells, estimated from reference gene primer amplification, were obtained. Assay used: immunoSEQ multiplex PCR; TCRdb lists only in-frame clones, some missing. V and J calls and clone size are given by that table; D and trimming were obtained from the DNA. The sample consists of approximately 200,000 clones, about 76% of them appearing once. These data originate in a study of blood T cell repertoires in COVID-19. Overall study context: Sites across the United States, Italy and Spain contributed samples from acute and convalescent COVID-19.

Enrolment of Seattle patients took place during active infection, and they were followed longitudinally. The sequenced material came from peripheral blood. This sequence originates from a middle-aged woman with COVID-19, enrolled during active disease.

The CDR3 DNA reads as TGTGCCAGCTCCCCCACGACTGCCCCGGGGATCTTC. It codes for CASSPTTAPGIF. The V and J genes are TRBV18 and TRBJ2-1; D might be TRBD2 (5 bases). Germline CDR1 reads KGHSH; CDR2 reads LQKENI. This CDR3 comprises 12 residues.